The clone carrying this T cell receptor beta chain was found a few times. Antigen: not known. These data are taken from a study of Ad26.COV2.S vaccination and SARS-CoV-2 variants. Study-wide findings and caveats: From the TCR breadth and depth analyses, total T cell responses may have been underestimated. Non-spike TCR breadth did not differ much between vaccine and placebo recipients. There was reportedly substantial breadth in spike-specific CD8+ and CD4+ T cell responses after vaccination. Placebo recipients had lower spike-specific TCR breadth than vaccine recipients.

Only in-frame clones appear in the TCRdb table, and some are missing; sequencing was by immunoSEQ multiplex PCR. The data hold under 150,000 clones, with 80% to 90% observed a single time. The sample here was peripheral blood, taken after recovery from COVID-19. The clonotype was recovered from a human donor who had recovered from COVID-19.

The CDR3: CASSANQGSGNTIYF. In DNA, the CDR3 is TGTGCCAGCAGCGCAAACCAGGGATCTGGAAACACCATATATTTT. The gene calls are TRBV7-9 and TRBJ1-3; maybe TRBD1 (5 bases). Germline V CDR1 and CDR2: SEHNR, FQNEAQ (reference sequence). Trimming took off 5 bases at V and 1 base at J, with 12 bases between the two ends. The CDR3 runs 15 residues.